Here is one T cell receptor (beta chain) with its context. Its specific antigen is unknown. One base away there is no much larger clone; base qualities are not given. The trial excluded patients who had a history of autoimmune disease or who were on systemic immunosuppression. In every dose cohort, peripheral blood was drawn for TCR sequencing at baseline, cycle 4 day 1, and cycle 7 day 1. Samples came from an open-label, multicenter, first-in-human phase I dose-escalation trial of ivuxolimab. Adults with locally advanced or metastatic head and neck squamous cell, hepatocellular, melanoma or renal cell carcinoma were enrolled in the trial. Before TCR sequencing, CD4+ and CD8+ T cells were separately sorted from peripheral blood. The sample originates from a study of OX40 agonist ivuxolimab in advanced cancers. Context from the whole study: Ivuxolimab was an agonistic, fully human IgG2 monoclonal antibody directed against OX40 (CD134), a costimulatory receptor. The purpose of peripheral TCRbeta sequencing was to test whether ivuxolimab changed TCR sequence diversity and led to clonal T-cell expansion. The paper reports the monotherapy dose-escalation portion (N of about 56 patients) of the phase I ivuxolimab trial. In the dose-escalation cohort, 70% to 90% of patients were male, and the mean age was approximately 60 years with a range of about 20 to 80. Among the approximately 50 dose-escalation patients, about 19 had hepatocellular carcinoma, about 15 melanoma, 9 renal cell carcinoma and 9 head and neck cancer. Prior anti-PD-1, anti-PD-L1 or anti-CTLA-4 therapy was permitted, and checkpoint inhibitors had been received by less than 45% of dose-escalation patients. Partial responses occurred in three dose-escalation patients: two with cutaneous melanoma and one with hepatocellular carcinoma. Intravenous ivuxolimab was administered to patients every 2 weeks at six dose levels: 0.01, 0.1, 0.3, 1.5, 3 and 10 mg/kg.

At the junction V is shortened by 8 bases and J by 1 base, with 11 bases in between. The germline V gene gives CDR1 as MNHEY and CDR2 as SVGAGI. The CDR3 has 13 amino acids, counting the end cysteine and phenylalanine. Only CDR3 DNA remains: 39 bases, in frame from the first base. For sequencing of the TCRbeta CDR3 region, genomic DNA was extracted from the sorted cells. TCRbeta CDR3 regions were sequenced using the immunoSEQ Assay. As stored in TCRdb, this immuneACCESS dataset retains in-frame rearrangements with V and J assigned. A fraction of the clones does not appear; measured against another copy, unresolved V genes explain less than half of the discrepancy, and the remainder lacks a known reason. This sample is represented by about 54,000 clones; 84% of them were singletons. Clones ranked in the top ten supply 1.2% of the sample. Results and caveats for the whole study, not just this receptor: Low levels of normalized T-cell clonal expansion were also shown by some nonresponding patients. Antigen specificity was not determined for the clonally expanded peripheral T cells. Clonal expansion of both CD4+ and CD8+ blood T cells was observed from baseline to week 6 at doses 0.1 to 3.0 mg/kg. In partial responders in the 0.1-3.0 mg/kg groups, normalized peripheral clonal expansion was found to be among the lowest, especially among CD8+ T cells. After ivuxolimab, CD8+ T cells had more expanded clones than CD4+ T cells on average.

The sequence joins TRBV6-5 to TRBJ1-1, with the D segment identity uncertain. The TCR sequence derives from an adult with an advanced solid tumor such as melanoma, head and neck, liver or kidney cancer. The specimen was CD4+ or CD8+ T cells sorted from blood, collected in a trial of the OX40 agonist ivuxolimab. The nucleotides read TGTGCCAGCGAGCTGAGTGGGAACACTGAAGCTTTCTTT. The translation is CASELSGNTEAFF.